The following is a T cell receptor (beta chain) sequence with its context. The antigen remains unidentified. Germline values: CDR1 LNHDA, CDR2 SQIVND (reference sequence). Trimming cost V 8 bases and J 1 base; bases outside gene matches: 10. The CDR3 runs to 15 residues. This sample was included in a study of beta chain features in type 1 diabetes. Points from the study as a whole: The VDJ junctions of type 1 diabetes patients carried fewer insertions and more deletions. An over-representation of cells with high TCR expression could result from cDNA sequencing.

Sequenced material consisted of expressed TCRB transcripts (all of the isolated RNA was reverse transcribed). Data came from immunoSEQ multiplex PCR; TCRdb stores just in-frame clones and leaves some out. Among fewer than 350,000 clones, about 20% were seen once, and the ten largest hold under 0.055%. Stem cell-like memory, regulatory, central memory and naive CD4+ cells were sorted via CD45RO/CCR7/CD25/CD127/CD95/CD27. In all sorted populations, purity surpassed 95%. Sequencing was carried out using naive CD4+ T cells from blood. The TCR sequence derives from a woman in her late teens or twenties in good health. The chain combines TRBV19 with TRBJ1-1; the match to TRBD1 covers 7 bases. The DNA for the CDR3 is TGTGCCAGTCAATCACCGGGACAGAAGAACACTGAAGCTTTCTTT. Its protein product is CASQSPGQKNTEAFF.